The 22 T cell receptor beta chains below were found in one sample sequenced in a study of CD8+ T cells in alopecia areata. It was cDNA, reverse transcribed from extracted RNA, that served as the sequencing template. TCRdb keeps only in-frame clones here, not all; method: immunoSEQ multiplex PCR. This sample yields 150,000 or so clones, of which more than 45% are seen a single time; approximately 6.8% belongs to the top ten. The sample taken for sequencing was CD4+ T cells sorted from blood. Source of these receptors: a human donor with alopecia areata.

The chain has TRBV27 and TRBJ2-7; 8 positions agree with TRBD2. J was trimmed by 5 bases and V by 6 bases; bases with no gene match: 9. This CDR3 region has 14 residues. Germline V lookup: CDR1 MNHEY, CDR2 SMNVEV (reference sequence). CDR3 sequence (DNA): TGTGCCAGCAGCCCCGGGGACGGGAGGGACGAGCAGTACTTC. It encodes CASSPGDGRDEQYF.

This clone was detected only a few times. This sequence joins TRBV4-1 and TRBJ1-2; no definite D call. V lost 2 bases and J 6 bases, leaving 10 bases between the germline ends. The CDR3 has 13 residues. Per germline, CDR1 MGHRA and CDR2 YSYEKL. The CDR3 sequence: CASSQRGGDGYTF. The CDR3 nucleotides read TGCGCCAGCAGCCAACGCGGAGGAGATGGCTACACCTTC.

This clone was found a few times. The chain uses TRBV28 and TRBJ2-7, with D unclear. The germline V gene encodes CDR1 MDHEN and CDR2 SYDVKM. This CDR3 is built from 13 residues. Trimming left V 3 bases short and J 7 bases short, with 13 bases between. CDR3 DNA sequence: TGTGCCAGCAGTTTCCCCAATAGTTGGGAGCAGTACTTC. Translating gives CASSFPNSWEQYF.

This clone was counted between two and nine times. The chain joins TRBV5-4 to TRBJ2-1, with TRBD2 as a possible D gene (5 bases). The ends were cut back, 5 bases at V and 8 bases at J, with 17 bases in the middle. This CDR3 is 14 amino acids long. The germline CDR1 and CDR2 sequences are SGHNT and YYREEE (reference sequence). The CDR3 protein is CASSGRTVGDEQFF. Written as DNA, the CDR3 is TGTGCCAGCAGTGGCCGGACGGTCGGGGATGAGCAGTTCTTC. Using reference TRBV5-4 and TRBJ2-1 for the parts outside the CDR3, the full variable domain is ETGVTQSPTHLIKTRGQQVTLRCSSQSGHNTVSWYQQALGQGPQFIFQYYREEENGRGNFPPRFSGLQFPNYSSELNVNALELDDSALYLCASSGRTVGDEQFFGPGTRLTVL.

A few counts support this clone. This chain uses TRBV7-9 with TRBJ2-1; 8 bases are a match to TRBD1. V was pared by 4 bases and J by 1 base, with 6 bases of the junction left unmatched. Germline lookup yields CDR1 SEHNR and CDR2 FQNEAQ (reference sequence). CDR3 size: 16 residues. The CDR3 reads CASSSGRTGSYNEQFF. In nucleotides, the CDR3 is TGTGCCAGCAGCTCGGGACGGACAGGGTCCTACAATGAGCAGTTCTTC.

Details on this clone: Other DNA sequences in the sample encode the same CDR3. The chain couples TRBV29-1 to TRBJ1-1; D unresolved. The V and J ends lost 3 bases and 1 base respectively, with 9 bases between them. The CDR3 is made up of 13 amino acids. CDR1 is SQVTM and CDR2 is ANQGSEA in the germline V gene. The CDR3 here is CSVERRQNTEAFF. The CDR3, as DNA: TGCAGCGTTGAGAGGAGGCAGAACACTGAAGCTTTCTTT.

The DNA of the CDR3 is TGTGCCAGCAGTTTACCCCGTTTTCATGGCTACACCTTC. Its translation is CASSLPRFHGYTF. The V call is TRBV28, the J call TRBJ1-2; no firm D call. V lost 2 bases and J lost 6, with 10 bases in between. The germline V gene has CDR1 MDHEN and CDR2 SYDVKM. The CDR3 contains 13 residues.

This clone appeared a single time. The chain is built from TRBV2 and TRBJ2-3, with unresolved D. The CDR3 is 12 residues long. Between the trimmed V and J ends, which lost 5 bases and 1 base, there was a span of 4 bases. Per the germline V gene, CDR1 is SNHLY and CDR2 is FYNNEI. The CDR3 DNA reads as TGTGCCAGCAGTTCTCGCACAGATACGCAGTATTTT. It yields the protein CASSSRTDTQYF.

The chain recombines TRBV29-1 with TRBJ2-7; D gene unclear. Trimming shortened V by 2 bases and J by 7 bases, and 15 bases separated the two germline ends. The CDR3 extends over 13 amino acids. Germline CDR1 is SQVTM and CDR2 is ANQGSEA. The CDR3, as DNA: TGCAGCGTTGAATCTCTCGTTCTGGGTGAGCAGTACTTC. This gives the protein CSVESLVLGEQYF.

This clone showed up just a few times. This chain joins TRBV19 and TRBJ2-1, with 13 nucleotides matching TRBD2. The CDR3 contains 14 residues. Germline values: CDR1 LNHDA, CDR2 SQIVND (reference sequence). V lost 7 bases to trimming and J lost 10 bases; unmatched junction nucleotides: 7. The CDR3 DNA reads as TGTGCCAGTACCGGACTAGCGGGAGTAGGAGAGCAGTTCTTC. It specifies CASTGLAGVGEQFF.

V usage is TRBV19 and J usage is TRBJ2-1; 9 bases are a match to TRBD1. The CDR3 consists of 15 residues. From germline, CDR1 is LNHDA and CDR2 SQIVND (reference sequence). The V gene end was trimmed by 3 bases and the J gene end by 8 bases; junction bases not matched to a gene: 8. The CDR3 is CASSMGTGKRDEQFF. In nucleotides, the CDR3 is TGTGCCAGTAGTATGGGGACAGGGAAGAGGGATGAGCAGTTCTTC.

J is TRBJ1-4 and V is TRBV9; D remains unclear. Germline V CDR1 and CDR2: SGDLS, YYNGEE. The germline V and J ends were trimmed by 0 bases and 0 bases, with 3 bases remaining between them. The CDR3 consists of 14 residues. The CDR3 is CASSVAATNEKLFF. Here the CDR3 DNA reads TGTGCCAGCAGCGTAGCTGCAACTAATGAAAAACTGTTTTTT.

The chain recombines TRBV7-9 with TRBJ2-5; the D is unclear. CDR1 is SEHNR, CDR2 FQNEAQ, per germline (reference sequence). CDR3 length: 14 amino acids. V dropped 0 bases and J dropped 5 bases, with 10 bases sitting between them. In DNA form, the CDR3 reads TGTGCCAGCAGCTTAGCGGAACCACCCGAGACCCAGTACTTC. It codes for CASSLAEPPETQYF.

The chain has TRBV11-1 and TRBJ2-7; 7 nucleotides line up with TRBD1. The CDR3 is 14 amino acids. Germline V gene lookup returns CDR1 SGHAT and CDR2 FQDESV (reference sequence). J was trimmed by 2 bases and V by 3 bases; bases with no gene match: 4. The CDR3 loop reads CASSFWTGTYEQYF. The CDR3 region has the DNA TGTGCCAGCAGCTTTTGGACAGGCACCTACGAGCAGTACTTC.

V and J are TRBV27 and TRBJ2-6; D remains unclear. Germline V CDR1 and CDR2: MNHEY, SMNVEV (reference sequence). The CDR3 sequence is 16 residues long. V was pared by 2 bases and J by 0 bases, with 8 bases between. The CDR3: CASSLGVLSGANVLTF. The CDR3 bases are TGTGCCAGCAGTTTAGGGGTTCTCTCTGGGGCCAACGTCCTGACTTTC.

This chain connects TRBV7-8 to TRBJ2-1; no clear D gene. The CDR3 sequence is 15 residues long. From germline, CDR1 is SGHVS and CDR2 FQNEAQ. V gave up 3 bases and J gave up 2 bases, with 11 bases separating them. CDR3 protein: CASSFRGITYNEQFF. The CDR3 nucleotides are TGTGCCAGCAGCTTCAGAGGAATCACCTACAATGAGCAGTTCTTC.

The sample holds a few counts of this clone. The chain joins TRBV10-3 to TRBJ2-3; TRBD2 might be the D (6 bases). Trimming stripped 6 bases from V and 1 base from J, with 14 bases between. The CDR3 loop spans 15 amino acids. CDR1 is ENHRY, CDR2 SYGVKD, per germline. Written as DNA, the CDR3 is TGTGCCATCAGCCTTACCGGGACTCGCACAGATACGCAGTATTTT. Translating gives CAISLTGTRTDTQYF.

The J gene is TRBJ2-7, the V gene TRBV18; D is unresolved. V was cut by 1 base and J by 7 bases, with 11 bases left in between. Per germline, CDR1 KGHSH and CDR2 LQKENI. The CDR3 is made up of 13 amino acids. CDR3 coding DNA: TGTGCCAGCTCACCACAGGAACGTAGGGAGCAGTACTTC. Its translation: CASSPQERREQYF.

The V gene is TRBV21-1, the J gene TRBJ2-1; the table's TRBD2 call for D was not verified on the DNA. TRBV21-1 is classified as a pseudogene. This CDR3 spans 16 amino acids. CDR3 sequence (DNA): TGTGCCAGCAGCAAAGTATCCCCTAAATCCTACAATGAGCAGTTCTTC. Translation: CASSKVSPKSYNEQFF.

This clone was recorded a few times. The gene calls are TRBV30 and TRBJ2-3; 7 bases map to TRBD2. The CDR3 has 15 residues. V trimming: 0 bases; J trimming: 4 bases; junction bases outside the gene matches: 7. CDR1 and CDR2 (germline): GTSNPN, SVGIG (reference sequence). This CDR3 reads CAWSVRAGVADTQYF. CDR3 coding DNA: TGTGCCTGGAGTGTACGGGCGGGAGTGGCAGATACGCAGTATTTT.

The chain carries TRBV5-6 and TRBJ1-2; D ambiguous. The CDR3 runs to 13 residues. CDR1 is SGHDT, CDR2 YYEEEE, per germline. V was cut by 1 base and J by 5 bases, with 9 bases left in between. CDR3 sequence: CASSLSATYGYTF. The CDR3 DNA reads TGTGCCAGCAGCTTGTCGGCGACATATGGCTACACCTTC.

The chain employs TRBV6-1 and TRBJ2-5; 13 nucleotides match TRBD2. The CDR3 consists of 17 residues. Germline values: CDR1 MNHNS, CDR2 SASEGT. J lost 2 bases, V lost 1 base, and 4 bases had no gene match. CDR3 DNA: TGTGCCAGCAGTGAAGAAGCGGGACTAGCGGGACAAGAGACCCAGTACTTC. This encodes CASSEEAGLAGQETQYF.